Shown below are 20 T cell receptor beta chains from a single sample sequenced in a study of Ad26.COV2.S vaccination and SARS-CoV-2 variants. Indicated treatment: some 20 received Ad26.COV2.S at low or high dose, single or two shots; about 5 received placebo; per-sample allocation not given. The samples date from day 63 after the first vaccine or placebo injection. Libraries were prepared by immunoSEQ multiplex PCR; TCRdb keeps only in-frame clonotypes and omits some of them. The table shows about 680,000 clones, with about 90% occurring only once. Source: peripheral blood, taken in a trial of Ad26.COV2.S vaccine versus placebo. The receptors shown here come from a person between 18 and 65 years old who received the Ad26.COV2.S COVID-19 vaccine or a placebo.

The chain is built from TRBV30 and TRBJ1-4, with 8 positions matching TRBD1. The V segment lost 7 bases and the J segment 7 bases; nucleotides outside the gene matches: 11. The CDR3 is 14 residues long. CDR1 is GTSNPN and CDR2 is SVGIG in the germline V gene (reference sequence). The CDR3 reads CALTRGTGGEKLFF. The CDR3 bases are TGTGCCTTAACCAGGGGGACAGGAGGTGAAAAACTGTTTTTT.

The V gene is TRBV3-1 (or the pseudogene TRBV3-2), the J gene TRBJ1-1; D is possibly TRBD1 (6 bases). V lost 4 bases, J lost 1 base, and 10 bases lay in between. This CDR3 has 14 amino acids. The V gene's germline CDR1 is LGHDT and CDR2 YNNKEL (reference sequence). CDR3 loop: CASSLPDRNTEAFF. CDR3 in DNA: TGTGCCAGCAGCCTTCCGGACAGGAACACTGAAGCTTTCTTT.

This rearrangement joins TRBV5-1 to TRBJ2-1; 9 positions agree with TRBD2. CDR1 is SGHRS and CDR2 is YFSETQ in the germline V gene. This CDR3 is built from 15 residues. The trim removed 4 bases at V and 6 bases at J, leaving 8 bases unmatched. The CDR3 region has the DNA TGCGCCAGCAGCCTTATAGCGGGAGCGGTCAATGAGCAGTTCTTC. Translated: CASSLIAGAVNEQFF.

The gene calls are TRBV11-2 and TRBJ2-3; 8 nucleotides align to TRBD2. The length of the CDR3 is 16 residues. Trimming removed 6 bases from V and 1 base from J; junction bases left unmatched: 9. In germline, CDR1 is SGHAT, CDR2 FQNNGV. CDR3 residues: CASSFLAGLRTDTQYF. The CDR3, as DNA: TGTGCCAGCAGTTTCCTAGCGGGCCTTCGCACAGATACGCAGTATTTT.

The chain uses TRBV11-2 and TRBJ1-1; tentative D call: TRBD1 (5 bases). Germline values: CDR1 SGHAT, CDR2 FQNNGV. V gave up 1 base and J gave up 11 bases, with 11 bases separating them. The CDR3 runs 12 residues. In DNA, the CDR3 is TGTGCCAGCAGCTTAGCCGGGACGGGGGCTTTCTTT. Amino acid sequence: CASSLAGTGAFF.

The chain recombines TRBV29-1 with TRBJ2-1, with 9 bases that match TRBD2. Germline CDR1 SQVTM, CDR2 ANQGSEA. V gave up 2 bases and J gave up 2 bases; unmatched junction bases: 4. The CDR3 contains 15 residues. The CDR3 DNA follows: TGCAGCGTTGAAAACCTAGCGGGACCCTACAATGAGCAGTTCTTC. Translating gives CSVENLAGPYNEQFF.

The sample holds one count of this clone. V is TRBV30 and J is TRBJ1-2, with 8 bases aligning to TRBD1. With 5 bases clipped from V and 4 bases from J, the junction kept 3 bases outside the gene matches. The germline V gene encodes CDR1 GTSNPN and CDR2 SVGIG (reference sequence). CDR3 length: 12 amino acids. CDR3 sequence: CAWAGGAYGYTF. As DNA, the CDR3 is TGTGCCTGGGCAGGGGGCGCCTATGGCTACACCTTC.

V and J are TRBV18 and TRBJ1-5; the D is unclear. This CDR3 region has 17 residues. Germline lookup yields CDR1 KGHSH and CDR2 LQKENI. V was clipped by 5 bases and J by 1 base, with 18 bases between them. CDR3 DNA sequence: TGTGCCAGCTCAATAATGGGCGGGTCTATAAGCAATCAGCCCCAGCATTTT. This gives the protein CASSIMGGSISNQPQHF.

The rearrangement uses TRBV5-1 and TRBJ2-1; a weak D match, TRBD2 (5 bases). With 4 bases removed from V and 7 bases from J, the gap between germline ends came to 18 bases. The CDR3 length is 15 residues. Per the germline V gene, CDR1 is SGHRS and CDR2 is YFSETQ. CDR3 sequence (DNA): TGCGCCAGCAGCCTCGGGTTATCGGGAAGGAATGAGCAGTTCTTC. This encodes CASSLGLSGRNEQFF.

The chain carries TRBV6-5 and TRBJ2-1; D gene uncertain. This CDR3 contains 14 residues. Germline CDR1 reads MNHEY; CDR2 reads SVGAGI. Trimming took off 0 bases at V and 10 bases at J, with 13 bases between the two ends. Here the CDR3 DNA reads TGTGCCAGCAGTTACTCGAACTTCGGCTTAGAGCAGTTCTTC. It specifies CASSYSNFGLEQFF.

The V call is TRBV6-2 or TRBV6-3, the J call TRBJ2-6, with unresolved D. CDR1 and CDR2 from the germline V gene are MNHEY and SVGEGT. Deletions cut 6 bases from V and 2 bases from J, with 17 bases between. This CDR3 spans 17 amino acids. The CDR3 coding sequence is TGTGCCAGCAGCGACCTACCCAGTGGGGCTGGGGCCAACGTCCTGACTTTC. Amino acids: CASSDLPSGAGANVLTF.

This rearrangement joins TRBV6-2 or TRBV6-3 to TRBJ2-5; TRBD2 aligns across 8 bases. Trimming at V came to 2 bases and at J to 5 bases, leaving 7 bases not matched to a gene. Germline V lookup: CDR1 MNHEY, CDR2 SVGEGT. The CDR3 is 15 amino acids. The CDR3 bases are TGTGCCAGCAGTTACGACGGGAGGGCCACGGAGACCCAGTACTTC. Amino acids: CASSYDGRATETQYF.

This CDR3 reads CASSLELQNTEAFF. DNA for the CDR3: TGTGCCAGCAGCTTAGAATTACAGAACACTGAAGCTTTCTTT. The chain recombines TRBV11-2 with TRBJ1-1; D is undetermined. The CDR3 runs to 14 residues. V gave up 0 bases and J gave up 1 base, with 6 bases separating them. The V gene's germline CDR1 is SGHAT and CDR2 FQNNGV.

V and J are TRBV6-6 and TRBJ1-6, with 9 bases matching TRBD1. Per the germline V gene, CDR1 is MNHNY and CDR2 is SVGAGI (reference sequence). The CDR3 is made up of 13 amino acids. V lost 4 bases, J lost 11 bases, and 3 bases stayed unmatched. The CDR3 coding sequence is TGTGCCAGCAGTTCACAGGGGGCCCCACCCCTCCACTTT. Protein: CASSSQGAPPLHF.

CDR3 region: CASSLATAGIEQYF. CDR3 coding DNA: TGCGCCAGCAGCTTGGCGACCGCAGGGATCGAGCAGTACTTC. This rearrangement joins TRBV5-1 to TRBJ2-7, with a weak D call TRBD1 (5 bases). Germline V gene lookup returns CDR1 SGHRS and CDR2 YFSETQ. Trimming cost V 0 bases and J 6 bases, with 13 bases left between them. This CDR3 has 14 residues.

CDR3 amino acids: CASSFGGSRDEQYF. The CDR3 bases are TGTGCCAGCAGCTTTGGCGGGAGCCGGGACGAGCAGTACTTC. The rearrangement joins TRBV7-9 to TRBJ2-7; TRBD2 matches at 7 bases. Germline lookup yields CDR1 SEHNR and CDR2 FQNEAQ (reference sequence). The CDR3 has 14 residues. V shed 3 bases and J 5 bases; nucleotides not matched to a gene: 7.

Comments on this clone: Additional DNA sequences in this sample encode the identical CDR3. The chain carries TRBV6-5 and TRBJ1-1, with unresolved D. Between the trimmed V and J ends, which lost 0 bases and 2 bases, there was a span of 10 bases. Germline V gives CDR1 MNHEY, CDR2 SVGAGI. The CDR3 is made up of 15 amino acids. The CDR3 loop reads CASSYSRVGNTEAFF. The CDR3 DNA is TGTGCCAGCAGTTACTCGAGGGTGGGAAACACTGAAGCTTTCTTT.

CDR3 region: CASSPQEGMNYNEQFF. CDR3 nucleotides: TGTGCCAGCTCACCCCAGGAGGGGATGAACTACAATGAGCAGTTCTTC. The V gene is TRBV18, the J gene TRBJ2-1; D may be TRBD2 (6 bases). The germline CDR1 and CDR2 sequences are KGHSH and LQKENI. The V and J ends lost 3 bases and 3 bases respectively, with 15 bases between them. This CDR3 spans 16 amino acids. Using reference TRBV18 and TRBJ2-1 for the parts outside the CDR3, the full variable domain is NAGVMQNPRHLVRRRGQEARLRCSPMKGHSHVYWYRQLPEEGLKFMVYLQKENIIDESGMPKERFSAEFPKEGPSILRIQQVVRGDSAAYFCASSPQEGMNYNEQFFGPGTRLTVL.

The rearrangement joins TRBV19 to TRBJ1-2, with D uncertain. CDR3 length: 14 amino acids. Germline CDR1 LNHDA, CDR2 SQIVND (reference sequence). The germline V and J ends were trimmed by 6 bases and 8 bases, with 19 bases remaining between them. The chain's CDR3 is CASRADPGSGGYTF. The CDR3 bases are TGTGCCAGTAGAGCGGACCCCGGCTCCGGGGGCTACACCTTC.

The V and J genes are TRBV6-5 and TRBJ1-4; D uncertain. CDR1 and CDR2 (germline): MNHEY, SVGAGI. The CDR3 is 15 residues long. The V gene lost 6 bases and the J gene lost 3 bases, with 14 bases spanning the gap. The CDR3 DNA is TGTGCCAGCAGCCTGGACGGCCTAGCTAATGAAAAACTGTTTTTT. Its translation is CASSLDGLANEKLFF.